These 21 T cell receptor beta chains share one sample of origin, sequenced in a study of cytomegalovirus exposure and HLA in healthy donors. Primers for the PCR totalled 60 Vbeta and 13 Jbeta. Data came from immunoSEQ multiplex PCR; TCRdb stores just in-frame clones and leaves some out. The table records approximately 200,000 clones, 82% of them present only once. Sequenced sample: PBMCs. The receptors stem from a boy aged 2 to 9 in good health and CMV-seronegative.

This clone showed up just a few times. One junction end disagrees with the germline gene, perhaps due to a read error. The chain combines TRBV4-3 with TRBJ2-1, with TRBD2 matching 10 bases. This CDR3 has 16 amino acids. Per the germline V gene, CDR1 is LGHNA and CDR2 is YSLEER. CDR3 sequence (DNA): TGCGCCAGCAGCCCCGCACTAGCGGGGACTTACAGTGAGCAGTTCTTC. Translated, it gives CASSPALAGTYSEQFF.

This clone appeared a single time. The V call is TRBV2, the J call TRBJ1-4; D unclear. The V gene lost 8 bases and the J gene lost 2 bases, with 15 bases spanning the gap. Germline V lookup: CDR1 SNHLY, CDR2 FYNNEI. The CDR3 contains 15 residues. CDR3 sequence (DNA): TGTGCCAGCGAGCGGCTCCCGAGGACTAATGAAAAACTGTTTTTT. Translation gives CASERLPRTNEKLFF. Looking up the rest from reference TRBV2 and TRBJ1-4 gives the full variable domain: EPEVTQTPSHQVTQMGQEVILRCVPISNHLYFYWYRQILGQKVEFLVSFYNNEISEKSEIFDDQFSVERPDGSNFTLKIRSTKLEDSAMYFCASERLPRTNEKLFFGSGTQLSVL.

The chain recombines TRBV4-1 with TRBJ2-3; D is perhaps TRBD2 (5 bases). CDR1 is MGHRA, CDR2 YSYEKL, per germline. The CDR3 has 16 amino acids. With 1 base removed from V and 2 bases from J, the gap between germline ends came to 13 bases. The chain's CDR3 is CASSQVKRRPTDTQYF. CDR3 nucleotide sequence: TGCGCCAGCAGCCAAGTCAAGCGGCGCCCCACAGATACGCAGTATTTT.

This clone was recorded once. The chain recombines TRBV20-1 with TRBJ2-5, with D unresolved. The germline gives CDR1 DFQATT, CDR2 SNEGSKA (reference sequence). V was cut by 2 bases and J by 2 bases, with 3 bases left in between. The CDR3 is 11 residues long. In nucleotides, the CDR3 is TGCAGTGCTAGACAGCAAGAGACCCAGTACTTC. Encoded protein: CSARQQETQYF.

The chain joins TRBV7-2 to TRBJ2-7; the match to TRBD1 covers 9 bases. Unmatched junction bases numbered 8, after V lost 4 bases and J lost 1 base. Germline V gene sequence: CDR1 SGHTA, CDR2 FQGNSA. CDR3 length: 16 amino acids. CDR3 region: CASSSRQGVGSYEQYF. The CDR3 DNA follows: TGTGCCAGCAGCTCCCGACAGGGGGTGGGGTCCTACGAGCAGTACTTC.

This chain links TRBV11-2 with TRBJ2-1; 11 bases map to TRBD2. This CDR3 contains 15 residues. Trimming cost V 5 bases and J 6 bases; bases outside gene matches: 6. Per germline, CDR1 SGHAT and CDR2 FQNNGV. Written as DNA, the CDR3 is TGTGCCAGCAGCGTGAATAGCGGGGGGGCCAATGAGCAGTTCTTC. Protein sequence: CASSVNSGGANEQFF.

This sequence joins TRBV29-1 and TRBJ2-1; D call uncertain. This CDR3 is built from 10 residues. The V and J ends lost 8 bases and 10 bases respectively, with 12 bases between them. Germline CDR1 is SQVTM and CDR2 is ANQGSEA. CDR3 nucleotides: TGCAGCCCAGATCCGTGGGAGCAGTTCTTC. Translation gives CSPDPWEQFF.

V usage is TRBV5-4 and J usage is TRBJ1-2; D remains ambiguous. The CDR3 extends over 14 amino acids. With 0 bases removed from V and 0 bases from J, the gap between germline ends came to 6 bases. Germline V gene sequence: CDR1 SGHNT, CDR2 YYREEE (reference sequence). The CDR3 DNA reads as TGTGCCAGCAGCTTGGTCGGGACTAACTATGGCTACACCTTC. It encodes CASSLVGTNYGYTF.

The rearrangement links TRBV6-4 to TRBJ1-2, with D possibly being TRBD1 (6 bases). The germline V gene has CDR1 MRHNA and CDR2 SNTAGT. The CDR3 runs 14 residues. Trimming took 6 bases from V and 2 from J, leaving 13 bases between them. The CDR3 DNA is TGTGCCAGCAGGACCTCAACAGGGAACTATGGCTACACCTTC. It encodes CASRTSTGNYGYTF.

The chain has TRBV6-5 and TRBJ1-6; D not resolved. Germline V gene data show CDR1 as MNHEY and CDR2 as SVGAGI. Trimming pared 0 bases from V and 10 bases from J, leaving 13 bases between. The CDR3 runs 15 residues. The CDR3 DNA reads TGTGCCAGCAGTTACTCGGCAGGATTGGGCTCACCCCTCCACTTT. Translated, it gives CASSYSAGLGSPLHF.

V is TRBV5-4 and J is TRBJ2-5, with TRBD2 as a possible D gene (7 bases). CDR1 and CDR2 from the germline V gene are SGHNT and YYREEE (reference sequence). The length of the CDR3 is 16 residues. V was pared by 0 bases and J by 4 bases, with 16 bases between. CDR3 DNA: TGTGCCAGCAGCTTGGTCGGGGGGCGGGCTACAGAGACCCAGTACTTC. Its translation is CASSLVGGRATETQYF.

The chain is built from TRBV5-1 and TRBJ2-7; possible D gene TRBD1, 5 bases. The CDR3 runs 12 residues. V was clipped by 3 bases and J by 3 bases, with 7 bases between them. Germline CDR1 is SGHRS and CDR2 is YFSETQ. Written as DNA, the CDR3 is TGCGCCAGCAGCTATCAGGGCTACGAGCAGTACTTC. Protein: CASSYQGYEQYF.

The chain links TRBV5-1 to TRBJ2-3; D ambiguous. CDR3 length equals 14 residues. V lost 0 bases to trimming and J lost 0 bases, with 5 bases between them. Germline CDR1 is SGHRS and CDR2 is YFSETQ. For the CDR3, the DNA is TGCGCCAGCAGCTTGGGGAGAAGCACAGATACGCAGTATTTT. This gives the protein CASSLGRSTDTQYF.

This sequence joins TRBV5-6 and TRBJ1-5; weak D call: TRBD1 (6 bases). The CDR3 sequence is 16 residues long. Between the trimmed V and J ends, which lost 0 bases and 5 bases, there was a span of 15 bases. CDR1 is SGHDT and CDR2 is YYEEEE in the germline V gene. CDR3 coding DNA: TGTGCCAGCAGCTTGGGCTCGACAGGAAAGTATCAGCCCCAGCATTTT. This sequence encodes CASSLGSTGKYQPQHF.

DNA for the CDR3: TGTGCCAGCCGAAGGGGCCGCAATCAGCCCCAGCATTTT. This gives the protein CASRRGRNQPQHF. The V and J genes are TRBV6-5 and TRBJ1-5; D is perhaps TRBD1 (5 bases). The CDR3 totals 13 residues. Germline CDR1 and CDR2: MNHEY and SVGAGI. V lost 8 bases and J lost 2, with 10 bases in between.

The chain links TRBV2 to TRBJ2-7, with 11 bases that match TRBD2. Germline V gene sequence: CDR1 SNHLY, CDR2 FYNNEI. V shed 8 bases, J shed 4 bases, and the junction held 10 bases outside the gene matches. The CDR3 is made up of 15 amino acids. The CDR3 reads CASRSGASGGYEQYF. In DNA, the CDR3 is TGTGCCAGCCGGAGCGGGGCTAGCGGGGGGTACGAGCAGTACTTC.

The chain is built from TRBV19 and TRBJ2-5; D call uncertain. The CDR3 covers 11 residues. Looked up from germline, CDR1 is LNHDA and CDR2 is SQIVND (reference sequence). The V and J ends lost 6 bases and 3 bases respectively, with 5 bases between them. The CDR3 DNA reads TGTGCCAGTAGGACTGAAGAGACCCAGTACTTC. This codes for CASRTEETQYF.

This clone was detected once. The CDR3 is CASSLSPQANYGYTF. As DNA, the CDR3 is TGTGCCAGCAGTTTATCGCCCCAAGCCAACTATGGCTACACCTTC. The chain joins TRBV27 to TRBJ1-2; no definite D call. V gave up 0 bases and J gave up 2 bases, with 10 bases separating them. The length of the CDR3 is 15 residues. Germline V gives CDR1 MNHEY, CDR2 SMNVEV (reference sequence).

The V gene is TRBV7-3, the J gene TRBJ2-7; maybe TRBD2 (5 bases). CDR3 length equals 13 residues. The V and J ends lost 5 bases and 3 bases respectively, with 11 bases between them. Germline V gives CDR1 SGHTA, CDR2 FQGTGA. Written as DNA, the CDR3 is TGTGCCAGCAGCCCTGGGAGATTCTACGAGCAGTACTTC. This codes for CASSPGRFYEQYF.

V is TRBV5-4 and J is TRBJ2-3; the match to TRBD2 covers 8 bases. This CDR3 spans 17 amino acids. With V trimmed by 4 bases and J by 4 bases, 14 bases remained unmatched. CDR1 and CDR2 (germline): SGHNT, YYREEE (reference sequence). In nucleotides, the CDR3 is TGTGCCAGCAGCCCCGCGGGGGGACGTTTCCCCGCAGATACGCAGTATTTT. Translating it yields CASSPAGGRFPADTQYF.

This chain links TRBV19 with TRBJ1-2, with TRBD1 matching 8 bases. From germline, CDR1 is LNHDA and CDR2 SQIVND (reference sequence). V lost 7 bases, J lost 4 bases, and 11 bases stayed unmatched. The CDR3 has 15 amino acids. The CDR3 loop reads CASNFPGGAIYGYTF. CDR3 DNA sequence: TGTGCCAGTAATTTCCCAGGGGGCGCTATCTATGGCTACACCTTC.